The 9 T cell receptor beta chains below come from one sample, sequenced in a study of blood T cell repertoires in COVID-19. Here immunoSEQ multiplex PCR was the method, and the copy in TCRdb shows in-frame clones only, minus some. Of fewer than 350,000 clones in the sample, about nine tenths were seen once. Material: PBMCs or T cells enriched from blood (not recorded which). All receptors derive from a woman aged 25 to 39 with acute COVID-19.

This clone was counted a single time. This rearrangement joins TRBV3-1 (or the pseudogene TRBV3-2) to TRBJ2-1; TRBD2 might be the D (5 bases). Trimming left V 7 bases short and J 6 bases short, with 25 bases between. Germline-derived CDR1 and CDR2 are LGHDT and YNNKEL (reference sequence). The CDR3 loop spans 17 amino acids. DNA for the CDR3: TGTGCCAGCAACCCCTCGTGGTCGGGGAGCTCGTCCAATGAGCAGTTCTTC. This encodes CASNPSWSGSSSNEQFF.

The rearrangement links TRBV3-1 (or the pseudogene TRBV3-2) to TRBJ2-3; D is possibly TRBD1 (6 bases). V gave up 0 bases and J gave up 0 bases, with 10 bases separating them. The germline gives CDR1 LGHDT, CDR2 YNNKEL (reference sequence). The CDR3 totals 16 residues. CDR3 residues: CASSQEGGTSTDTQYF. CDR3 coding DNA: TGTGCCAGCAGCCAAGAAGGGGGTACTAGCACAGATACGCAGTATTTT.

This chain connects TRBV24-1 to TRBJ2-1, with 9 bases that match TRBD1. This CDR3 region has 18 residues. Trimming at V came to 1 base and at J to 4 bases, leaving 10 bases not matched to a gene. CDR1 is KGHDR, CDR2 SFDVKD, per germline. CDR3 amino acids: CATSDFATGQGTYNEQFF. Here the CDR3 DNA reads TGTGCCACCAGTGATTTTGCGACGGGACAGGGAACTTACAATGAGCAGTTCTTC.

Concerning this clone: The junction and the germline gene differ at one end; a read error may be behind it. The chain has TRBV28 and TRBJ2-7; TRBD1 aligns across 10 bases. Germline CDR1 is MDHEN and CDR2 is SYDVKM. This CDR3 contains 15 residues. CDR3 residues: CASSSTGQGHRAKDF. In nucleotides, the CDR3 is TGTGCCAGCAGTTCCACGGGACAGGGGCACAGGGCTAAGGACTTC.

The CDR3 bases are TGTGCCAGTACCACCGGGACAGGGACCAGCGGGGAGCTGTTTTTT. Amino acid sequence: CASTTGTGTSGELFF. This chain uses TRBV2 with TRBJ2-2, with 9 bases aligning to TRBD1. The CDR3 length is 15 residues. V shed 9 bases, J shed 7 bases, and the junction held 12 bases outside the gene matches. Germline V gene data show CDR1 as SNHLY and CDR2 as FYNNEI.

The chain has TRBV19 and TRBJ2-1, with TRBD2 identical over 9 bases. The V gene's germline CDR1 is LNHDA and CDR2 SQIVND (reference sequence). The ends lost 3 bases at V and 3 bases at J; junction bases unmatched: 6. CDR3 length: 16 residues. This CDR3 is CASSILAGSFYNEQFF. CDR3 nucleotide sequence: TGTGCCAGTAGTATCCTAGCGGGATCTTTCTACAATGAGCAGTTCTTC.

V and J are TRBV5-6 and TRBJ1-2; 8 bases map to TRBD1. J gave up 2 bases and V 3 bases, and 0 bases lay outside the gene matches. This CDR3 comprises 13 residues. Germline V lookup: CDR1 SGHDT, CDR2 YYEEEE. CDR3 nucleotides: TGTGCCAGCAGCTCAGGGGGCAACTATGGCTACACCTTC. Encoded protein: CASSSGGNYGYTF.

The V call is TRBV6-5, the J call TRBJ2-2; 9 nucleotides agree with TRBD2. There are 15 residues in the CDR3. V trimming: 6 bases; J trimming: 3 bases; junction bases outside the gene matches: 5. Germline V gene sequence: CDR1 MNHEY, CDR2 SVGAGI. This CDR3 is CASSMTSGYTGELFF. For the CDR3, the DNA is TGTGCCAGCAGCATGACTAGCGGCTACACCGGGGAGCTGTTTTTT.

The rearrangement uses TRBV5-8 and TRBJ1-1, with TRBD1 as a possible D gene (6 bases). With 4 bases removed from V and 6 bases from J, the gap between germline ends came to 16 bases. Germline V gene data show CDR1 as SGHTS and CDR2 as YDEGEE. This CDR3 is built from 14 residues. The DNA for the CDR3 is TGTGCCAGCAGCGTCAGGGGTTACGGGCCTGAAGCTTTCTTT. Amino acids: CASSVRGYGPEAFF.